These T cell receptor beta chains were read from a single sample in a study of blood T cell repertoires in COVID-19. Clones were sequenced by immunoSEQ multiplex PCR, and TCRdb holds only the in-frame ones, with some missing. The sample records hundreds of thousands of clones, 88% being singletons. The source material was PBMCs or T cells enriched from blood (not recorded which). The source of these receptors is a woman aged 55 to 70 who had recovered from COVID-19. Each CDR3 is given with its conserved first and last residue. D genes are given only for firm matches. Expanded clones are given a class, and other clones once, few, many or no size at all.

>16|NA|TRBV30|NA|TRBJ1-1
CAWRPSEVRNTPRAFF
TGTGCCTGGAGGCCCTCGGAGGTTCGGAACACCCCGAGAGCTTTCTTT
>15|NA|TRBV7-9|NA|TRBJ2-1
CASSGYIAARGEQFF
TGTGCCAGCAGTGGGTACATAGCAGCCAGGGGTGAGCAGTTCTTC
>13|TRBD1|TRBV2|NA|TRBJ2-5
CAGGQGVFGAQYF
TGTGCCGGGGGACAGGGCGTCTTTGGGGCCCAGTACTTC
>13|TRBD1|TRBV19|NA|TRBJ1-4
CASRQGGNEKLFF
TGTGCCAGTAGACAGGGGGGTAATGAAAAACTGTTTTTT
>15|TRBD1|TRBV24-1|NA|TRBJ2-1
CATSETRGLVNEQFF
TGTGCCACCAGTGAAACCAGGGGGCTCGTTAATGAGCAGTTCTTC
>16|TRBD1|TRBV12-5|NA|TRBJ1-1
CASGFLTGTGGTEAFF
TGTGCTAGTGGTTTTCTGACCGGGACAGGGGGCACTGAAGCTTTCTTT
>17|TRBD2|TRBV20-1|NA|TRBJ2-1
CSASPGVPAGGVNEQFF
TGCAGTGCTAGTCCAGGGGTGCCAGCGGGGGGTGTGAATGAGCAGTTCTTC
>13|NA|TRBV5-6|NA|TRBJ2-5
CASSLRGQETQYF
TGTGCCAGCAGCTTAAGGGGCCAAGAGACCCAGTACTTC
>15|TRBD1|TRBV5-1|NA|TRBJ2-5
CASSPGGTGVKTQYF
TGCGCCAGCAGCCCCGGGGGGACAGGGGTCAAGACCCAGTACTTC
>13|TRBD1|TRBV18|NA|TRBJ1-2
CASSPGQGDGYTF
TGTGCCAGCTCACCAGGGCAGGGGGACGGCTACACCTTC
>15|NA|TRBV27|NA|TRBJ1-4
CASTPGRDRLEKLFF
TGTGCCAGCACCCCTGGAAGAGACAGGCTTGAAAAACTGTTTTTT
>14|NA|TRBV6-1|NA|TRBJ1-3
CASSERVSGNTIYF
TGTGCCAGCAGTGAGAGGGTTTCTGGAAACACCATATATTTT
>16|NA|TRBV10-1|NA|TRBJ2-2
CASSENPGANTGELFF
TGCGCCAGCAGTGAGAATCCGGGGGCGAACACCGGGGAGCTGTTTTTT
>13|NA|TRBV19|NA|TRBJ1-5
CASSTPGEQPQHF
TGTGCCAGTAGTACCCCAGGGGAACAGCCCCAGCATTTT
>14|TRBD1|TRBV5-1|NA|TRBJ1-1
CASSQGAMNTEAFF
TGCGCCAGCAGCCAGGGGGCCATGAACACTGAAGCTTTCTTT
>14|TRBD1|TRBV29-1|NA|TRBJ2-1
CSVHGTESYNEQFF
TGCAGCGTTCACGGGACAGAATCCTACAATGAGCAGTTCTTC
>15|TRBD1|TRBV28|NA|TRBJ1-5
CASKSRGYSNQPQHF
TGTGCCAGCAAGTCCAGGGGGTATAGCAATCAGCCCCAGCATTTT
>15|TRBD1|TRBV27|NA|TRBJ1-1
CASSLLAGGWTEAFF
TGTGCCAGCAGTTTACTGGCAGGGGGTTGGACTGAAGCTTTCTTT
>15|NA|TRBV18|NA|TRBJ1-2
CASSPSRQTGYGYTF
TGTGCCAGCTCACCTTCTCGACAGACTGGCTATGGCTACACCTTC
>15|TRBD1|TRBV10-3|NA|TRBJ1-1
CAISDSGTGRAEAFF
TGTGCCATCAGTGACTCTGGGACAGGGAGGGCTGAAGCTTTCTTT
>14|TRBD1|TRBV27|NA|TRBJ2-2
CASNGQGGTGELFF
TGTGCCAGCAACGGACAGGGGGGCACCGGGGAGCTGTTTTTT
>15|NA|TRBV24-1|NA|TRBJ2-3
CATSVSRAATDTQYF
TGTGCCACCAGTGTCTCTCGAGCGGCTACAGATACGCAGTATTTT
>15|NA|TRBV11-2|NA|TRBJ2-7
CASSLDPDIPYEQYF
TGTGCCAGCAGCTTAGATCCGGACATTCCCTACGAGCAGTACTTC
>17|TRBD1|TRBV24-1|NA|TRBJ2-1
CATSDPRDRSSYNEQFF
TGTGCCACCAGTGACCCCAGGGACAGGAGCTCCTACAATGAGCAGTTCTTC
>15|NA|TRBV19|NA|TRBJ1-4
CASRRITGFDEKLFF
TGTGCCAGTAGGAGGATAACAGGGTTCGATGAAAAACTGTTTTTT
>13|NA|TRBV5-1|once|TRBJ1-1
CASSSQGRNEAFF
TGCGCCAGCAGCTCCCAGGGTAGAAATGAAGCTTTCTTT
>13|NA|TRBV29-1|NA|TRBJ1-3
CSVRGDSGNTIYF
TGCAGCGTTCGGGGAGACTCTGGAAACACCATATATTTT
>14|NA|TRBV10-3|NA|TRBJ1-2
CAISEWAGGPSYTF
TGTGCCATCAGTGAGTGGGCCGGCGGGCCGAGCTACACCTTC
>14|NA|TRBV9|NA|TRBJ2-7
CASSFRTGPYEQYF
TGTGCCAGCAGCTTTCGGACTGGCCCCTACGAGCAGTACTTC
>15|TRBD1|TRBV6-5|NA|TRBJ1-5
CASRDRGLGNQPQHF
TGTGCCAGCAGGGACAGGGGGCTGGGCAATCAGCCCCAGCATTTT
>12|NA|TRBV13|NA|TRBJ2-7
CASSGRDYEQYF
TGTGCCAGCAGCGGCCGGGACTACGAGCAGTACTTC
>13|NA|TRBV2|NA|TRBJ1-4
CASSPDRNEKLFF
TGTGCCAGCAGCCCTGACAGGAATGAAAAACTGTTTTTT
>13|NA|TRBV6-5|NA|TRBJ1-1
CASTRFLNTEAFF
TGTGCCAGCACTCGGTTCTTAAACACTGAAGCTTTCTTT
>14|NA|TRBV5-1|once|TRBJ2-1
CASSLQQIYNEQFF
TGCGCCAGCAGCTTGCAACAGATCTACAATGAGCAGTTCTTC
>19|TRBD2|TRBV24-1|NA|TRBJ2-1
CATSDTIADSGGSYNEQFF
TGTGCCACCAGTGATACTATAGCCGATAGCGGGGGCTCCTACAATGAGCAGTTCTTC
>12|NA|TRBV29-1|NA|TRBJ1-1
CSVEEGQTEAFF
TGCAGCGTTGAAGAGGGGCAGACTGAAGCTTTCTTT
>16|NA|TRBV4-1|few|TRBJ2-7
CASSQDLASAVYEQYF
TGCGCCAGCAGCCAAGATCTAGCCTCAGCAGTGTACGAGCAGTACTTC
>14|TRBD1|TRBV4-1|NA|TRBJ2-3
CASSADRATDTQYF
TGCGCCAGCAGCGCGGACAGGGCCACAGATACGCAGTATTTT
>14|TRBD1|TRBV27|once|TRBJ1-5
CASSFGQGNQPQHF
TGTGCCAGCAGTTTTGGACAGGGCAATCAGCCCCAGCATTTT
>14|TRBD1|TRBV2|NA|TRBJ2-6
CASSGTGQANVLTF
TGTGCTAGCAGTGGGACAGGCCAAGCCAACGTCCTGACTTTC
>15|TRBD1|TRBV6-5|NA|TRBJ1-4
CASSLTGATNEKLFF
TGTGCCAGCAGTCTTACAGGGGCAACTAATGAAAAACTGTTTTTT
>18|NA|TRBV21-1|NA|TRBJ1-5
CASSTRDRAVYSNQPQHF
TGTGCCAGCAGCACCCGGGACAGGGCAGTTTATAGCAATCAGCCCCAGCATTTT
>13|TRBD1|TRBV18|NA|TRBJ1-5
CASSVGTDQPQHF
TGTGCCAGCTCAGTTGGGACAGATCAGCCCCAGCATTTT
>16|TRBD1|TRBV4-1|NA|TRBJ1-6
CASSQARDRYNSPLHF
TGCGCCAGCAGCCAGGCGAGGGACAGGTATAATTCACCCCTCCACTTT
>15|TRBD1|TRBV9|NA|TRBJ2-3
CASSASGQGGGTQYF
TGTGCCAGCAGCGCTTCGGGACAGGGTGGGGGTACGCAGTATTTT
>15|NA|TRBV19|NA|TRBJ2-3
CASSVIVVGTDTQYF
TGTGCCAGTAGCGTAATCGTAGTAGGCACAGATACGCAGTATTTT
>15|TRBD1|TRBV4-1|NA|TRBJ1-5
CASSAPGQRNQPQHF
TGCGCCAGCAGCGCACCGGGACAGAGGAATCAGCCCCAGCATTTT
>12|TRBD1|TRBV19|NA|TRBJ1-1
CASTRTGTEAFF
TGTGCCAGTACCCGGACAGGGACTGAAGCTTTCTTT
>16|TRBD2|TRBV5-5|few|TRBJ2-5
CASSLELAGGRETQYF
TGTGCCAGCAGCTTGGAGCTAGCGGGGGGCAGGGAGACCCAGTACTTC
>15|NA|TRBV5-4|NA|TRBJ2-2
CASSTPRGGTGELFF
TGTGCCAGCAGCACCCCCCGGGGAGGCACCGGGGAGCTGTTTTTT
>15|NA|TRBV2|many|TRBJ2-1
CASQISPSSYNEQFF
TGTGCCAGCCAAATTAGTCCTAGCTCCTACAATGAGCAGTTCTTC
>13|NA|TRBV29-1|NA|TRBJ1-2
CSVEDRNPGGYTF
TGCAGCGTTGAAGACAGGAACCCTGGTGGCTACACCTTC
>13|NA|TRBV12-3/TRBV12-4|NA|TRBJ1-1
CASSRDQRREAFF
TGTGCCAGCAGTCGCGACCAAAGGAGGGAAGCTTTCTTT